These T cell receptor beta chains were read from a single sample in a study of glioma-infiltrating T cells. TCRdb re-called the multiplex PCR reads through MiXCR, storing one row per CDR3 protein. The sample records some 130,000 distinct CDR3 sequences, roughly a quarter being singletons. Sequencing input: glioma tissue, nonneoplastic brain tissue, or PBMCs (not recorded which). The receptors were gathered from a human donor with low-grade glioma or glioblastoma, undergoing nonglioma brain surgery, or in good health (not recorded which). Each CDR3 is given with its conserved first and last residue. A D gene is named only where the DNA matches it firmly. Clone size is not always given. Where it is, it says once, few, many or a class for expanded clones.

size	D	V	J	CDR3	DNA
few	TRBD1	TRBV7-2	TRBJ1-6	CASSTGTGDSPLHF	TGTGCCAGCAGTACCGGGACAGGGGATTCACCCCTCCACTTT
-	-	TRBV7-8	TRBJ1-1	CASSLARQGNTEAFF	TGTGCCAGCAGCTTAGCGCGGCAGGGTAACACTGAAGCTTTCTTT
-	TRBD1	TRBV28	TRBJ1-4	CASETGTDLTNEKLFF	TGTGCCAGCGAAACTGGGACAGACTTAACTAATGAAAAACTGTTTTTT
-	TRBD1	TRBV29-1	TRBJ2-1	CSVADRGLYNEQFF	TGCAGCGTTGCGGACAGGGGGCTCTACAATGAGCAGTTCTTC
-	TRBD1	TRBV7-9	TRBJ2-5	CASSRTGGFSVETQYF	TGTGCCAGCAGCCGCACAGGGGGCTTTTCGGTTGAGACCCAGTACTTC
few	TRBD1	TRBV11-2	TRBJ1-1	CASSLQGQGGTEAFF	TGTGCCAGCAGCTTACAAGGACAGGGTGGTACTGAAGCTTTCTTT
many	-	TRBV6-1	TRBJ2-3	CASSYGRGSDTQYF	TGTGCCAGCAGTTATGGGCGCGGGTCAGATACGCAGTATTTT
-	TRBD1	TRBV7-6	TRBJ2-5	CASSLIAGQGGTQYF	TGTGCCAGCAGCCTCATAGCTGGACAGGGGGGGACCCAGTACTTC
-	-	TRBV14	TRBJ2-2	CASSQGFRGITGELFF	TGTGCCAGCAGCCAAGGTTTCAGGGGAATCACCGGGGAGCTGTTTTTT
-	-	TRBV24-1	TRBJ1-1	CASDGALGAEAFF	TGTGCCAGTGACGGGGCACTGGGCGCTGAAGCTTTCTTT
few	-	TRBV14	TRBJ1-1	CASSHTGLAREAFF	TGTGCCAGCAGCCACACGGGGCTTGCTCGTGAGGCTTTCTTT
-	-	TRBV24-1	TRBJ2-5	CATSDFETQYF	TGTGCCACCAGTGATTTCGAGACCCAGTACTTC
few	-	TRBV25-1	TRBJ2-4	CASSSPYREAKNIQYF	TGTGCCAGCAGTTCACCTTACAGGGAGGCCAAAAACATTCAGTACTTC
many	-	TRBV3-1	TRBJ2-5	CASSQQLGEETQYF	TGTGCCAGCAGCCAACAACTGGGGGAAGAGACCCAGTACTTC
few	TRBD1	TRBV11-1	TRBJ2-3	CASRMDRALEDTQYF	TGTGCCAGCAGAATGGACAGGGCCCTTGAAGATACGCAGTATTTT
few	-	TRBV20-1	TRBJ2-3	CSARDDPVGTDTQYF	TGCAGTGCTAGAGATGACCCCGTAGGGACAGATACGCAGTATTTT
few	-	TRBV18	TRBJ1-4	CASSSGQGSEKLFF	TGTGCCAGCTCATCGGGGCAGGGGAGTGAAAAACTGTTTTTT
many	-	TRBV6-1	TRBJ2-3	CAISDSTSTDTQYF	TGTGCCATCTCCGACTCTACTAGCACAGATACGCAGTATTTT
-	-	TRBV3-1	TRBJ1-2	CASSQEGSKRGYTF	TGTGCCAGCAGCCAAGAGGGAAGCAAGAGGGGCTACACCTTC
few	-	TRBV25-1	TRBJ2-1	CASSPGQVGIEQFF	TGTGCCAGCAGTCCGGGGCAGGTGGGTATTGAGCAGTTCTTC
-	TRBD1	TRBV7-9	TRBJ1-1	CASNPYPGGELGAFF	TGTGCCAGCAACCCGTATCCAGGGGGCGAGTTAGGAGCTTTCTTT
-	TRBD1	TRBV19	TRBJ2-3	CASSQRQGRSTDTQYF	TGTGCCAGTAGTCAAAGACAGGGGAGAAGCACAGATACGCAGTATTTT
-	-	TRBV3-1	TRBJ2-1	CASSIGQPNEQFF	TGTGCCAGCAGCATAGGACAACCAAATGAGCAGTTCTTC
-	-	TRBV4-1	TRBJ1-2	CASSHPVRGPLNYGYTF	TGCGCCAGCAGCCACCCAGTCCGCGGGCCCTTAAACTATGGCTACACCTTC
few	-	TRBV7-2	TRBJ1-1	CASSLDVEAFF	TGTGCCAGCAGCTTGGACGTTGAAGCTTTCTTT
-	-	TRBV29-1	TRBJ2-2	CSVVLTAVETGELFF	TGCAGCGTTGTCCTGACTGCGGTAGAAACCGGGGAGCTGTTTTTT
-	-	TRBV5-1	TRBJ1-1	CASSLVGTMSTEAFF	TGCGCCAGCAGCTTGGTCGGCACCATGAGCACTGAAGCTTTCTTT
-	-	TRBV28	TRBJ1-5	CASTGGRQPQHF	TGTGCCAGCACTGGGGGGAGGCAGCCCCAGCATTTT
medium-sized	-	TRBV6-2/TRBV6-3	TRBJ2-1	CASSYRIGGDEQFF	TGTGCCAGCAGTTACCGTATCGGTGGGGATGAGCAGTTCTTC
once	TRBD1	TRBV5-8	TRBJ1-3	CASSPRDSSGNTIYF	TGTGCCAGCAGCCCCCGGGACAGCTCTGGAAACACCATATATTTT
-	-	TRBV3-1	TRBJ2-5	CASSPVGLLQETQYF	TGTGCCAGCAGCCCTGTGGGACTTCTCCAAGAGACCCAGTACTTC
many	-	TRBV7-2	TRBJ2-5	CASSLSETQYF	TGTGCCAGCAGCTTAAGCGAGACCCAGTACTTC
few	-	TRBV18	TRBJ2-5	CASSPPEGPQETQYF	TGTGCCAGCTCACCACCGGAAGGGCCACAAGAGACCCAGTACTTC
few	TRBD1	TRBV7-9	TRBJ2-5	CASSFGTGGEETQYF	TGTGCCAGCAGCTTTGGGACAGGGGGCGAAGAGACCCAGTACTTC
many	-	TRBV15	TRBJ2-5	CATSRDFRAQYF	TGTGCCACCAGCAGAGATTTCCGGGCCCAGTACTTC
-	-	TRBV7-3	TRBJ2-2	CASSSGQNTGELFF	TGTGCCAGCAGCTCAGGACAGAACACCGGGGAGCTGTTTTTT
many	TRBD1	TRBV27	TRBJ1-1	CASSLGRGLYTEAFF	TGTGCCAGCAGTTTGGGCAGGGGGCTGTACACTGAAGCTTTCTTT
-	-	TRBV18	TRBJ2-1	CASSPYLTSSYNEQFF	TGTGCCAGCTCACCCTACCTGACCAGCTCCTACAATGAGCAGTTCTTC
few	TRBD2	TRBV5-5	TRBJ2-1	CASSRTSGFNNEQFF	TGTGCCAGCAGCAGGACTAGCGGATTCAACAATGAGCAGTTCTTC
-	-	TRBV3-1	TRBJ1-4	CASSHGKEARNEKLFF	TGTGCCAGCAGCCACGGTAAGGAGGCGAGGAATGAAAAACTGTTTTTT
many	TRBD1	TRBV7-9	TRBJ1-5	CASSHGTDNQPQHF	TGTGCCAGCAGCCACGGGACAGACAATCAGCCCCAGCATTTT
many	-	TRBV6-1	TRBJ1-2	CASSSIIQGYYGYTF	TGTGCCAGCAGTTCCATAATACAGGGCTACTATGGCTACACCTTC
-	-	TRBV25-1	TRBJ2-3	CASSESEPSTDTQYF	TGTGCCAGCAGTGAATCCGAACCAAGCACAGATACGCAGTATTTT
once	-	TRBV12-3/TRBV12-4	TRBJ2-1	CASTLWSTYNGQFF	TGTGCCAGCACTCTGTGGAGCACCTACAATGGGCAGTTCTTC
-	TRBD1	TRBV7-9	TRBJ2-3	CASRGGQGTDTQYF	TGTGCCAGCAGGGGCGGACAGGGTACAGATACGCAGTATTTT
few	-	TRBV7-9	TRBJ1-1	CASSYRTKGTEAFF	TGTGCCAGCAGCTACCGGACTAAAGGCACTGAAGCTTTCTTT
once	-	TRBV2	TRBJ1-6	CASSVRSSYNSPLHF	TGTGCCAGCAGTGTCCGCAGCTCCTATAATTCACCCCTCCACTTT
-	-	TRBV5-1	TRBJ2-3	CASGSQPTDTQYF	TGCGCCAGCGGGTCCCAGCCCACAGATACGCAGTATTTT
-	-	TRBV3-1	TRBJ2-5	CASSQAGKETQYF	TGTGCCAGCAGCCAAGCGGGGAAAGAGACCCAGTACTTC